This TCR beta chain was profiled in a study of shared clonotypes between healthy human individuals. The CDR3 has 14 residues. Germline assignment: CDR1 MDHEN and CDR2 SYDVKM. Deletions cut 4 bases from V and 4 bases from J, with 8 bases between. DNA at 200 ng, approximately 30,000 T cell genomes, went into sorted-subset replicate PCRs. The protocol was immunoSEQ multiplex PCR, while the TCRdb copy is restricted to in-frame clones and leaves out a portion. Of more than 850,000 clones detected, about 84% appear once; the ten largest clones hold more than 0.45%. Overall study findings and caveats: Four donors held around 5% of naive CD4 clonotypes in common.

With respect to this clone: Antigen specificity is unknown.

The V gene is TRBV28, the J gene TRBJ2-6, with D possibly being TRBD2 (5 bases). The sequence was obtained from a man aged 18-30 years in good health. Some clones in this sample may be carry-over from other donors' samples. Sequencing input: memory CD4+ T cells from PBMCs. Documented subset: CD45RA-negative fraction. The CDR3 loop reads CASSSDSGANVLTF. The CDR3, as DNA: TGTGCCAGCAGTTCGGACTCAGGGGCCAACGTCCTGACTTTC.